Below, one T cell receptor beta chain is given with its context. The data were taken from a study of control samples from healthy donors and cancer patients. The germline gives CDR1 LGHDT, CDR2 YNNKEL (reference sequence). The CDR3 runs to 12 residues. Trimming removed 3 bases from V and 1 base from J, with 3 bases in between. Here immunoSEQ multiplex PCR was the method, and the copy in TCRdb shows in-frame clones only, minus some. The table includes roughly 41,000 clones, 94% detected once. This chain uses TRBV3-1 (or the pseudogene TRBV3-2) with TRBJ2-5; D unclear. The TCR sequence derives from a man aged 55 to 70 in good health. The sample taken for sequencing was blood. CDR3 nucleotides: TGTGCCAGCAGCCAGCCCCAAGAGACCCAGTACTTC. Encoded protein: CASSQPQETQYF.